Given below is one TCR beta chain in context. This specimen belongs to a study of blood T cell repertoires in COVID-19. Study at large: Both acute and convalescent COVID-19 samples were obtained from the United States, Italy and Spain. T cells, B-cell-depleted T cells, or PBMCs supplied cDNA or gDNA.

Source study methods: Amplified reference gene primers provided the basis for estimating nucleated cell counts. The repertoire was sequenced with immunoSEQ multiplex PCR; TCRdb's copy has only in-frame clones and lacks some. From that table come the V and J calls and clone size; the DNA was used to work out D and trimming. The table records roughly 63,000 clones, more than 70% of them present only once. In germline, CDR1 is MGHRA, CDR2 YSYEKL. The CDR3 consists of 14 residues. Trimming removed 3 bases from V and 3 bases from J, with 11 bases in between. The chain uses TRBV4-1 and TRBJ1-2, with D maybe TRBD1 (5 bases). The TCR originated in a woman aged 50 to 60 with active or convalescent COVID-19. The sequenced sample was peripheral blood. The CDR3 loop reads CASSHWGLDYGYTF. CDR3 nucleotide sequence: TGCGCCAGCAGCCATTGGGGACTAGACTATGGCTACACCTTC.